This entry is about one TCR beta chain. The antigen is not known. Here immunoSEQ multiplex PCR was the method, and the copy in TCRdb shows in-frame clones only, minus some. The repertoire holds tens of thousands of clones, with about four fifths as singletons. This entry is derived from a study of a mutant IDH1 vaccine in newly diagnosed glioma. Time point of the sample: week 35, safety follow-up. Each dose of the vaccine consisted of 300 ug of mutant IDH1 20-mer peptide, with topical imiquimod. The material sequenced was PBMCs, taken from a glioma patient whose treatment included an IDH1 peptide vaccine. This receptor was obtained from a woman between 40 and 50 years old with glioma. Some clones in this sample may be carry-over from other donors' samples.

The CDR3 region is CASSIGGGSGYGYTF. CDR3 sequence (DNA): TGTGCCAGCAGCATCGGGGGCGGGTCGGGATATGGCTACACCTTC. V and J are TRBV11-2 and TRBJ1-2; D possibly corresponds to TRBD1 (6 bases). V was trimmed by 5 bases and J by 5 bases, leaving 18 bases between them. Germline V gene data show CDR1 as SGHAT and CDR2 as FQNNGV. The CDR3 totals 15 residues.